The rows below give T cell receptor beta chains drawn from one sample of a study of shared clonotypes between healthy human individuals. Assay used: immunoSEQ multiplex PCR; TCRdb lists only in-frame clones, some missing. This sample has about 490,000 clones, with less than 80% found just once. The sample comprised PBMCs. The source of these receptors is a woman in her 40s in good health. Some clones in this sample may be carry-over from other donors' samples. The CDR3 runs from the conserved cysteine through the conserved F or W. The order of the fields is J gene, V gene, D gene, clone size, CDR3 DNA, CDR3 protein. A D gene is named only where the DNA matches it firmly. Clone sizes are given selectively: once, few, many, or a class where the clone is expanded.

TRBJ1-2 | TRBV28 | TRBD1 | . | TGTGCCAGCAACGTAGATACTAACAGGGGCGGCTATGGCTACACCTTC | CASNVDTNRGGYGYTF
TRBJ2-1 | TRBV7-2 | . | . | TGTGCCAGCAGCTTAGGGGGGGTCTTCTACAATGAGCAGTTCTTC | CASSLGGVFYNEQFF
TRBJ1-1 | TRBV18 | . | . | TGTGCCAGCTCACGGGAGGAGGTGGGACGGACTGAAGCTTTCTTT | CASSREEVGRTEAFF
TRBJ1-1 | TRBV7-9 | . | few | TGTGCCAGCAGCTTCGGCGGAAAGGCTGAAGCTTTCTTT | CASSFGGKAEAFF
TRBJ2-7 | TRBV10-3 | . | . | TGTGCCATCAGTGGGACAGAGGCCTACGAGCAGTACTTC | CAISGTEAYEQYF
TRBJ2-7 | TRBV27 | . | once | TGTGCCAGCAGTTTAAGTGAACTCTCCTACGAGCAGTACTTC | CASSLSELSYEQYF
TRBJ1-2 | TRBV7-2 | . | . | TGTGCCAGCAGTTTAAGGGGGGACTCAGGCTACACCTTC | CASSLRGDSGYTF
TRBJ1-5 | TRBV5-1 | . | . | TGCGCCAGCAGCAGAGGGACACCCGGTAGCAATCAGCCCCAGCATTTT | CASSRGTPGSNQPQHF
TRBJ1-1 | TRBV4-1 | . | . | TGCGCCAGCAGCCATGGGCGGACACATAAGGGCACTGAAGCTTTCTTT | CASSHGRTHKGTEAFF
TRBJ2-7 | TRBV7-2 | TRBD1 | . | TGTGCCAGCAGCTTAGGAGCTACTGAAGGGACAGGGGTTAACGAGCAGTACTTC | CASSLGATEGTGVNEQYF
TRBJ1-5 | TRBV28 | . | . | TGTGCCAGCAGTTGGGCAGGGGAGGGCAATCAGCCCAAGCATTTT | CASSWAGEGNQPKHF
TRBJ1-2 | TRBV29-1 | . | . | TGCAGCGTTGAATGGGTTCCGCTAAACTATGGCTACACCTTC | CSVEWVPLNYGYTF
TRBJ2-7 | TRBV5-8 | TRBD1 | . | TGTGCCAGCAGTGACCAGGGGGCTGGCTCCTACGAGCAGTACTTC | CASSDQGAGSYEQYF
TRBJ2-5 | TRBV18 | . | . | TGTGCCAGCTCCCCCCGGGACGGTGCGAGCCAAGAGACCCAGTACTTC | CASSPRDGASQETQYF
TRBJ1-1 | TRBV7-9 | . | . | TGTGCCAGCAGCTTGGGTTTCCCTGAAGCTTTCTTT | CASSLGFPEAFF
TRBJ2-1 | TRBV5-6 | . | . | TGTGCCAGCAGCTGGGGACGACGTTGGAGACAGGCGTTCTTC | CASSWGRRWRQAFF
TRBJ2-1 | TRBV5-4 | . | . | TGTGCCAGCAGCTTCTACCGGGGCCAAAGCTCCTACAATGAGCAGTTCTTC | CASSFYRGQSSYNEQFF
TRBJ2-1 | TRBV4-1 | TRBD2 | . | TGCGCCAGCAGCCAACCGACTAGCGGGAGGTCCCGCTACAATGAGCAGTTCTTC | CASSQPTSGRSRYNEQFF
TRBJ2-5 | TRBV29-1 | TRBD2 | . | TGCAGCGTAACCGGGACTAGCGGTTCGGGAGAGACCCAGTACTTC | CSVTGTSGSGETQYF
TRBJ2-1 | TRBV7-2 | TRBD2 | . | TGTGCCAGCAGCTTCCCCAGACTAGCGGGGGAAGGCTATGAGCAGTTCTTC | CASSFPRLAGEGYEQFF
TRBJ2-3 | TRBV5-1 | . | . | TGCGCCAGCAGCTTGGCCGGGACCGGTACGCAGTATTTT | CASSLAGTGTQYF
TRBJ2-5 | TRBV18 | . | few | TGTGCCAGCTCACCAACCCTTCAAGAGACCCAGTACTTC | CASSPTLQETQYF
TRBJ2-5 | TRBV11-2 | . | . | TGTGCCAGCAGCCGTGGACCGACCCAAGAGACCCAGTACTTC | CASSRGPTQETQYF
TRBJ2-2 | TRBV9 | . | . | TGTGCCAGCAGCGCCGGGACCGGAGGGGACACCGGGGAGCTGTTTTTT | CASSAGTGGDTGELFF
TRBJ2-7 | TRBV7-3 | TRBD1 | once | TGTGCCAGCAGCTTCGGAAACAGGGGAGTCCACGAGCAGTACTTC | CASSFGNRGVHEQYF
TRBJ1-6 | TRBV5-4 | . | . | TGTGCCAGCAGCTTGGACTTATATTCACCCCTCCACTTT | CASSLDLYSPLHF
TRBJ2-7 | TRBV7-9 | TRBD1 | . | TGTGCCAGCAGTACAAACAGGGGGGCCTACGAGCAGTACTTC | CASSTNRGAYEQYF
TRBJ1-5 | TRBV18 | . | . | TGTGCCAGCTCACCATCCAATAGCAATCAGCCCCAGCATTTT | CASSPSNSNQPQHF
TRBJ1-1 | TRBV10-2 | . | . | TGCGCCAGCAGTGACGGGCACACCTTAGAAGCTTTCTTT | CASSDGHTLEAFF
TRBJ2-3 | TRBV18 | . | . | TGTGCCAGCTCACTTCAGGAAAGCACAGATACGCAGTATTTT | CASSLQESTDTQYF
TRBJ1-5 | TRBV25-1 | TRBD1 | . | TGTGCCAGCAGTGAACCCGGACAGGGTCAGCCCCAGCATTTT | CASSEPGQGQPQHF
TRBJ2-3 | TRBV2 | . | . | TGTGCCAGCACCGAAGATGGCCGATACACAGATACGCAGTATTTT | CASTEDGRYTDTQYF
TRBJ1-2 | TRBV7-2 | TRBD1 | . | TGTGCCAGCAGCTTAGATCTGGGACAGGGACCCTATGGCTACACCTTC | CASSLDLGQGPYGYTF
TRBJ2-1 | TRBV5-6 | . | few | TGTGCCAGCAGCTTGGGAAGGAAGGAACTTAATGAGCAGTTCTTC | CASSLGRKELNEQFF
TRBJ1-5 | TRBV2 | . | . | TGTGCCAGCAGTGAAGGTTTCAGGGTTTCTCAGCCCCAGCATTTT | CASSEGFRVSQPQHF
TRBJ2-7 | TRBV28 | TRBD2 | . | TGTGCCAGCAGTTTACCCGGACTAGCGGGAGGCCCACACACCAACAAGGGCGAGCAGTACTTC | CASSLPGLAGGPHTNKGEQYF
TRBJ2-5 | TRBV5-1 | TRBD2 | . | TGCGCCAGCAGCCCATGGACTAGCGGGATAGAGACCCAGTACTTC | CASSPWTSGIETQYF
TRBJ1-2 | TRBV7-2 | . | once | TGTGCCAGCAGCTTAGACAACAACTATGGCTACACCTTC | CASSLDNNYGYTF
TRBJ2-7 | TRBV15 | . | once | TGTGCCACCAGCGAGAGGGACACTAACTACGAAAAGTACTTC | CATSERDTNYEKYF
TRBJ2-7 | TRBV13 | TRBD2 | . | TGTGCCAGCAGCCAAGCGGGAGGGCGGGGCGAGCAGTACTTC | CASSQAGGRGEQYF